This is a list of T cell receptor beta chains from one sample in a study of Tregs in tolerant kidney transplant recipients. TCRdb's table, derived via immunoSEQ multiplex PCR, lists solely in-frame clones and lacks some. The top ten hold around 2.4% of the sample, which has around 31,000 clones, about four fifths seen once. These receptors have no identified antigens. The sequenced material came from Tregs from blood cultured with allogeneic cells. These receptors all stem from a human donor in good health. Each CDR3 is given with its conserved first and last residue. D genes are given only for firm matches. Size is omitted from some rows. Given values are once, few, many or a class for expanded clones.

J gene	V gene	clone size	D gene	CDR3 DNA	CDR3 protein
TRBJ2-7	TRBV5-1	.	TRBD2	TGCGCCAGCAGCTTGAGCGGGAACTCCTACGAGCAGTACTTC	CASSLSGNSYEQYF
TRBJ1-4	TRBV15	.	.	TGTGCCACCAGCAGTAGGACGGGTAATGAAAAACTGTTTTTT	CATSSRTGNEKLFF
TRBJ2-7	TRBV7-8	.	.	TGTGCCAGCAGCTTAGCCCGTTGGGCGAAACCCCCCGAGCAGTACTTC	CASSLARWAKPPEQYF
TRBJ2-3	TRBV6-6	.	.	TGTGCCAGCAGTTATCCCCCCAGCAGCACAGATACGCAGTATTTT	CASSYPPSSTDTQYF
TRBJ2-3	TRBV6-5	.	TRBD2	TGTGCCAGCAGTTACTCGGGACTAGCTCCGCAGTATTTT	CASSYSGLAPQYF
TRBJ2-1	TRBV9	.	.	TGTGCCAGCAGCGTTAACTCCTACAATGAGCAGTTCTTC	CASSVNSYNEQFF
TRBJ1-1	TRBV6-5	.	.	TGTGCCAGCAGACCCCGACAGATAGCTTTCTTT	CASRPRQIAFF
TRBJ1-5	TRBV7-9	.	.	TGTGCCAGCAGCTTCCAGGGTCAGCCCCAGCATTTT	CASSFQGQPQHF
TRBJ2-1	TRBV18	few	TRBD2	TGTGCCAGCTCACCTGGGACTAGCGGTCAGCAGTTCTTC	CASSPGTSGQQFF
TRBJ1-1	TRBV7-2	few	.	TGTGCCAGCAGCTTATACGGTACGAACACTGAAGCTTTCTTT	CASSLYGTNTEAFF
TRBJ2-7	TRBV18	.	.	TGTGCCAGCTCACCAACGGTACCCCCGTCCTACGAGCAGTACTTC	CASSPTVPPSYEQYF
TRBJ1-2	TRBV5-6	.	.	TGTGCCAGCAGCCCCCGGCCCGGGGGGGTCTATGGCTACACCTTC	CASSPRPGGVYGYTF
TRBJ1-2	TRBV29-1	.	TRBD1	TGCAGCGTTTCGGGACAGCGAATCTCTAACTATGGCTACACCTTC	CSVSGQRISNYGYTF
TRBJ2-7	TRBV27	.	.	TGTGCCAGCAGTTTATACGAGGCCCGGAACTACGAGCAGTACTTC	CASSLYEARNYEQYF
TRBJ2-5	TRBV7-2	.	TRBD1	TGTGCCAGCAGCTCACCAGCCGGGACAGGGACAGGAGAGACCCAGTACTTC	CASSSPAGTGTGETQYF
TRBJ1-5	TRBV10-3	.	TRBD1	TGTGCCATCAGTTCGGACAGGGGTATCAATCAGCCCCAGCATTTT	CAISSDRGINQPQHF
TRBJ1-2	TRBV9	.	.	TGTGCCAGCAGCGTAGGGGCAGTCAAAGATGGCTACACCTTC	CASSVGAVKDGYTF
TRBJ2-5	TRBV11-3	.	TRBD2	TGTGCCAGCAGCTCACTAGCGGGAGAGACCCAGTACTTC	CASSSLAGETQYF
TRBJ1-6	TRBV15	.	.	TGTGCCACCAGCGGAGGTATGGGGGGTTGGTCACCCCTCCACTTT	CATSGGMGGWSPLHF
TRBJ2-3	TRBV29-1	.	TRBD1	TGCAGCGTTGAGCCCCGGACAGGGGGCGCGGATACGCAGTATTTT	CSVEPRTGGADTQYF
TRBJ1-2	TRBV27	.	TRBD1	TGTGCCAGCAGTTCCCGCCGACAGGGGTGGAATGGCTACACCTTC	CASSSRRQGWNGYTF
TRBJ1-6	TRBV9	once	.	TGTGCCAGCAGCGTAGAGTTTAATTCACCCCTCCACTTT	CASSVEFNSPLHF
TRBJ1-2	TRBV7-3	once	.	TGTGCCAGCAGCTTCCCAGGAGGTTATGGCTACACCTTC	CASSFPGGYGYTF
TRBJ2-2	TRBV7-2	.	.	TGTGCCAGCAGCTCGGGGAGGGGGGAGCTGTTTTTT	CASSSGRGELFF
TRBJ1-1	TRBV6-5	.	TRBD1	TGTGCCAGCAGTTCGGACAGGGTCAACACTGAAGCTTTCTTT	CASSSDRVNTEAFF
TRBJ1-1	TRBV19	.	.	TGTGCCAGTAGAGAGTTGGGGGCGACTGAAGCTTTCTTT	CASRELGATEAFF